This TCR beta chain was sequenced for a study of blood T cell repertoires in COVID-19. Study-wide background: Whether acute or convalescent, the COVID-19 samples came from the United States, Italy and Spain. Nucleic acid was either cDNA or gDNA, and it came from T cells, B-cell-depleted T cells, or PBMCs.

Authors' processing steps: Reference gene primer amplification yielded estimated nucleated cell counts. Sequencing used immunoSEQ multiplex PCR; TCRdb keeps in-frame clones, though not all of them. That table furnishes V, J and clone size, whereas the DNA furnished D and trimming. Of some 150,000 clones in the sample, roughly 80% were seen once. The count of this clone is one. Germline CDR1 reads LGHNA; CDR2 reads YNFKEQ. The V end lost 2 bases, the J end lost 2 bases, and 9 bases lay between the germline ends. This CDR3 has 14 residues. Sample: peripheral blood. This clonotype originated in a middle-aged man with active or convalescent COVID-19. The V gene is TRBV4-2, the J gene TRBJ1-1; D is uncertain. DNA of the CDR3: TGTGCCAGCAGCCAACTATCAGGTAACACTGAAGCTTTCTTT. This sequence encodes CASSQLSGNTEAFF.